The 20 T cell receptor beta chains reported below all come from one sample, sequenced in a study of T cells in narcolepsy. The assay was immunoSEQ multiplex PCR, and TCRdb's table has in-frame clones only and misses some. Altogether fewer than 35,000 clones are present, just under 80% being singletons, with the ten largest covering 1.2%. Sequencing was carried out using CD45RA- memory CD4+ T cells from PBMCs. These TCRs come from a human donor with narcolepsy.

There are a few counts of this clone. The V call is TRBV5-1, the J call TRBJ1-3; TRBD1 matches at 8 bases. This CDR3 has 17 residues. Germline-derived CDR1 and CDR2 are SGHRS and YFSETQ. The V and J ends lost 0 bases and 0 bases, in that order; junction bases with no gene match: 5. CDR3 bases: TGCGCCAGCAGCTTGGCCGGGACAGGAAACTCTGGAAACACCATATATTTT. It translates to CASSLAGTGNSGNTIYF.

This rearrangement joins TRBV19 to TRBJ1-5; 7 bases line up with TRBD1. Trimming at V came to 7 bases and at J to 1 base, leaving 7 bases not matched to a gene. The CDR3 is made up of 15 amino acids. The V gene's germline CDR1 is LNHDA and CDR2 SQIVND (reference sequence). For the CDR3, the DNA is TGTGCCAGTACCTCGACAGGGTCGAGCAATCAGCCCCAGCATTTT. Translating gives CASTSTGSSNQPQHF.

This chain connects TRBV10-2 to TRBJ1-4; TRBD1 might be the D (5 bases). V was trimmed by 6 bases and J by 5 bases, leaving 10 bases between them. The length of the CDR3 is 13 residues. Germline V CDR1 and CDR2: WSHSY, SAAADI. CDR3 loop: CASRREGNEKLFF. The CDR3 DNA reads as TGCGCCAGCAGGAGAGAGGGGAATGAAAAACTGTTTTTT.

The chain carries TRBV4-2 and TRBJ2-2; 9 bases align to TRBD2. After removal of 1 base from V and 6 bases from J, the junction contained 3 bases not matched to a gene. Germline V CDR1 and CDR2: LGHNA, YNFKEQ. The CDR3 spans 15 residues. The CDR3 DNA reads as TGTGCCAGCAGCCAAGGAGCGGGAGGAGCCGGGGAGCTGTTTTTT. Translating it yields CASSQGAGGAGELFF.

V and J are TRBV7-3 and TRBJ2-2; D assignment may be TRBD1 or TRBD2 (5 bases each). This CDR3 is 16 amino acids long. Germline V gene data show CDR1 as SGHTA and CDR2 as FQGTGA. V lost 5 bases and J 5 bases, leaving 18 bases between the germline ends. As DNA, the CDR3 is TGTGCCAGCAGCGGAGTTGGGACGGCCGGGACCGGGGAGCTGTTTTTT. Translating it yields CASSGVGTAGTGELFF.

The CDR3 DNA follows: TGTGCCAGCAGCTTCCCCGGGAGGGTCGGCACCGGGGAGCTGTTTTTT. It translates to CASSFPGRVGTGELFF. The V and J genes are TRBV7-8 and TRBJ2-2; 8 bases agree with TRBD2. From germline, CDR1 is SGHVS and CDR2 FQNEAQ. The J segment lost 4 bases and the V segment lost 3 bases, leaving 7 bases of the junction unmatched. The CDR3 has 16 residues. Complete variable domain (other parts from reference TRBV7-8 and TRBJ2-2): GAGVSQSPRYKVAKRGQDVALRCDPISGHVSLFWYQQALGQGPEFLTYFQNEAQLDKSGLPSDRFFAERPEGSVSTLKIQRTQQEDSAVYLCASSFPGRVGTGELFFGEGSRLTVL.

The J gene is TRBJ1-3, the V gene TRBV19, with 7 bases lining up with TRBD1. The CDR3 consists of 15 residues. J gave up 2 bases and V 7 bases, and 8 bases lay outside the gene matches. CDR1 and CDR2 (germline): LNHDA, SQIVND (reference sequence). The DNA of the CDR3 is TGTGCCAGTACCCTAAGACAGGGACCTGGAAACACCATATATTTT. Translating gives CASTLRQGPGNTIYF.

This chain joins TRBV10-3 and TRBJ1-4; D perhaps matches TRBD1 (5 bases). Germline CDR1 ENHRY, CDR2 SYGVKD. This CDR3 region has 12 residues. V was trimmed by 8 bases and J by 7 bases, leaving 11 bases between them. In nucleotides, the CDR3 is TGTGCCATCGGGGGGGTACGTGAAAAACTGTTTTTT. Amino acids: CAIGGVREKLFF.

The chain employs TRBV5-6 and TRBJ2-1; no clear D. The V and J ends lost 0 bases and 5 bases respectively, with 12 bases between them. This CDR3 comprises 15 residues. The V gene's germline CDR1 is SGHDT and CDR2 YYEEEE. Here the CDR3 reads CASSLGDGWNNEQFF. CDR3 in DNA: TGTGCCAGCAGCTTGGGAGACGGCTGGAACAATGAGCAGTTCTTC.

The V and J genes are TRBV7-2 and TRBJ1-6; weak D call: TRBD1 (6 bases). Germline CDR1 is SGHTA and CDR2 is FQGNSA. This CDR3 spans 15 amino acids. The ends were cut back, 1 base at V and 7 bases at J, with 11 bases in the middle. The CDR3 DNA reads as TGTGCCAGCAGCTTAGTGGGGACAAAAAATTCACCCCTCCACTTT. Amino acid sequence: CASSLVGTKNSPLHF. Based on the CDR3 plus reference TRBV7-2 and TRBJ1-6, the full variable domain is GAGVSQSPSNKVTEKGKDVELRCDPISGHTALYWYRQSLGQGLEFLIYFQGNSAPDKSGLPSDRFSAERTGGSVSTLTIQRTQQEDSAVYLCASSLVGTKNSPLHFGNGTRLTVT.

The CDR3 DNA follows: TGTGCCAGCAGACCCATGGGACAGGAACTTGAAGCTTTCTTT. Translating gives CASRPMGQELEAFF. This chain joins TRBV2 and TRBJ1-1; TRBD1 agrees at 8 bases. The CDR3 totals 14 residues. Germline V gene sequence: CDR1 SNHLY, CDR2 FYNNEI. With V trimmed by 6 bases and J by 7 bases, 10 bases remained unmatched. Together with reference TRBV2 and TRBJ1-1, the CDR3 gives the full variable domain: EPEVTQTPSHQVTQMGQEVILRCVPISNHLYFYWYRQILGQKVEFLVSFYNNEISEKSEIFDDQFSVERPDGSNFTLKIRSTKLEDSAMYFCASRPMGQELEAFFGQGTRLTVV.

The J gene is TRBJ1-1, the V gene TRBV4-1, with a weak D call TRBD1 (5 bases). Germline values: CDR1 MGHRA, CDR2 YSYEKL. The CDR3 is 13 amino acids. V shed 11 bases and J shed 5 bases, with 18 bases lying between them. Here the CDR3 reads CASAGLPQTEAFF. CDR3 sequence (DNA): TGCGCCTCCGCGGGACTCCCCCAAACTGAAGCTTTCTTT.

This clone turned up a few times. This sequence joins TRBV29-1 and TRBJ2-5; no firm D call. Germline lookup yields CDR1 SQVTM and CDR2 ANQGSEA. The CDR3 has 11 amino acids. Trimming cost V 6 bases and J 7 bases, with 12 bases left between them. CDR3 DNA sequence: TGCAGCGTATCCTGGGTTGGGACCCAGTACTTC. Amino acids: CSVSWVGTQYF.

The CDR3 protein is CASSLGWRGGKETQYF. CDR3 bases: TGTGCCAGCAGTTTGGGATGGCGGGGGGGCAAAGAGACCCAGTACTTC. This chain joins TRBV27 and TRBJ2-5; 9 nucleotides match TRBD2. From germline, CDR1 is MNHEY and CDR2 SMNVEV (reference sequence). V lost 3 bases and J lost 3; bases outside the gene matches: 8. The CDR3 runs 16 residues.

This sequence joins TRBV2 and TRBJ2-5; 12 nucleotides match TRBD2. Germline-derived CDR1 and CDR2 are SNHLY and FYNNEI. With V trimmed by 6 bases and J by 4 bases, 12 bases remained unmatched. This CDR3 has 17 amino acids. CDR3 sequence (DNA): TGTGCCAGCAGCCAGGCACTAGCGGGAGGCCCGGGAGAGACCCAGTACTTC. Its protein product is CASSQALAGGPGETQYF.

The gene calls are TRBV15 and TRBJ1-6, with D unresolved. Germline CDR1 LNHNV, CDR2 YYDKDF (reference sequence). The CDR3 length is 14 residues. Trimming left V 5 bases short and J 9 bases short, with 14 bases between. This chain's CDR3 is CATSRVGQGSPLHF. DNA for the CDR3: TGTGCCACCAGCCGAGTAGGCCAAGGTTCACCCCTCCACTTT.

The J gene is TRBJ2-7, the V gene TRBV4-1; 7 bases agree with TRBD2. The ends lost 4 bases at V and 6 bases at J; junction bases unmatched: 12. Germline V gives CDR1 MGHRA, CDR2 YSYEKL. The CDR3 totals 15 residues. The CDR3 protein is CASSRERESDAEQYF. The CDR3, as DNA: TGCGCCAGCAGCCGGGAGCGGGAATCGGACGCCGAGCAGTACTTC.

The chain couples TRBV5-1 to TRBJ2-7; tentatively, D is TRBD1 (6 bases). V was shortened by 4 bases and J by 1 base, with 12 bases between the two germline ends. This CDR3 region has 14 residues. The germline V gene encodes CDR1 SGHRS and CDR2 YFSETQ. CDR3 sequence: CASSPRTASYEQYF. CDR3 DNA sequence: TGCGCCAGCAGCCCCCGGACAGCTTCCTACGAGCAGTACTTC.

The CDR3 region has the DNA TGTGCCGCCCGGCGAGCCAGTCAAAACACTGAAGCTTTCTTT. Translation: CAARRASQNTEAFF. The chain recombines TRBV30 with TRBJ1-1; D remains ambiguous. The CDR3 extends over 14 amino acids. Germline lookup yields CDR1 GTSNPN and CDR2 SVGIG (reference sequence). Deletions cut 8 bases from V and 2 bases from J, with 18 bases between.

J is TRBJ2-5 and V is TRBV6-5, with D possibly TRBD2 on 5 matching bases. The CDR3 length is 11 residues. V was cut by 6 bases and J by 5 bases, with 7 bases left in between. Germline lookup yields CDR1 MNHEY and CDR2 SVGAGI. The CDR3 DNA is TGTGCCAGCAGGGCGGGTGAGACCCAGTACTTC. It codes for CASRAGETQYF.